The 32 T cell receptor beta chains below were found in one sample sequenced in a study of cytomegalovirus exposure and HLA in healthy donors. It was with 60 Vbeta and 13 Jbeta primers that the PCR ran. Sequencing used immunoSEQ multiplex PCR; TCRdb keeps in-frame clones, though not all of them. The data contain about 110,000 clones, about three quarters of them singletons. Sequencing was done on a sample of PBMCs. The receptors here all came from a woman in her twenties or thirties in good health and CMV-seronegative.

This clone was seen more than once but under ten times. The rearrangement uses TRBV28 and TRBJ1-5; perhaps TRBD1 as D (5 bases). V lost 3 bases to trimming and J lost 5 bases, with 8 bases between them. Per germline, CDR1 MDHEN and CDR2 SYDVKM. CDR3 length: 13 residues. This CDR3 is CASSFRGYQPQHF. For the CDR3, the DNA is TGTGCCAGCAGTTTTAGGGGTTATCAGCCCCAGCATTTT. The whole variable domain, filled in from reference TRBV28 and TRBJ1-5, reads DVKVTQSSRYLVKRTGEKVFLECVQDMDHENMFWYRQDPGLGLRLIYFSYDVKMKEKGDIPEGYSVSREKKERFSLILESASTNQTSMYLCASSFRGYQPQHFGDGTRLSIL.

V usage is TRBV28 and J usage is TRBJ2-5; tentative D call: TRBD1 (6 bases). Germline CDR1 MDHEN, CDR2 SYDVKM. This CDR3 contains 16 residues. V lost 5 bases, J lost 0 bases, and 16 bases lay in between. The CDR3 region is CASSITAGTNQETQYF. Here the CDR3 DNA reads TGTGCCAGCAGTATCACCGCCGGGACAAACCAAGAGACCCAGTACTTC.

The rearrangement uses TRBV28 and TRBJ2-1; 7 bases are shared with TRBD2. This CDR3 contains 14 residues. The germline V gene encodes CDR1 MDHEN and CDR2 SYDVKM. V shed 3 bases, J shed 10 bases, and the junction held 9 bases outside the gene matches. This CDR3 is CASSFMAGVREQFF. Here the CDR3 DNA reads TGTGCCAGCAGTTTCATGGCGGGGGTAAGGGAGCAGTTCTTC.

This clone turned up a few times. This chain joins TRBV30 and TRBJ2-5; 8 nucleotides match TRBD2. The V gene's germline CDR1 is GTSNPN and CDR2 SVGIG (reference sequence). This CDR3 contains 13 residues. Trimming cost V 4 bases and J 5 bases; bases outside gene matches: 6. The CDR3 DNA follows: TGTGCCTGGATCTCTAGCGGGCGGGAGACCCAGTACTTC. Translation: CAWISSGRETQYF.

The rearrangement links TRBV7-9 to TRBJ1-2; TRBD1 matches 8 bases. Per germline, CDR1 SEHNR and CDR2 FQNEAQ (reference sequence). CDR3 length: 17 residues. V lost 5 bases, J lost 2 bases, and 13 bases stayed unmatched. In nucleotides, the CDR3 is TGTGCCAGCAGCCCGCGGACAGGGAATCTTTTGAACTATGGCTACACCTTC. Protein sequence: CASSPRTGNLLNYGYTF.

V gene TRBV28 combines with J gene TRBJ1-1; weak D call: TRBD1 (5 bases). This CDR3 has 14 residues. Looked up from germline, CDR1 is MDHEN and CDR2 is SYDVKM. V was cut by 3 bases and J by 1 base, with 9 bases left in between. This CDR3 is CASSFGQSNTEAFF. DNA of the CDR3: TGTGCCAGCAGTTTTGGACAATCGAACACTGAAGCTTTCTTT.

The chain links TRBV5-4 to TRBJ2-3, with D hard to call. The germline V gene has CDR1 SGHNT and CDR2 YYREEE (reference sequence). The CDR3 sequence is 15 residues long. Between the trimmed V and J ends, which lost 4 bases and 5 bases, there was a span of 17 bases. The CDR3 is CASSPLVPRGDTQYF. CDR3 DNA sequence: TGTGCCAGCAGCCCCCTAGTTCCCCGCGGAGATACGCAGTATTTT.

The gene calls are TRBV4-2 and TRBJ2-1, with D perhaps matching TRBD2 (5 bases). The CDR3 is 15 residues long. V dropped 7 bases and J dropped 9 bases, with 22 bases sitting between them. Germline loops: CDR1 LGHNA, CDR2 YNFKEQ. The CDR3 nucleotides are TGTGCCAGCATCGAATCACTAGGACGTGAAAGTGAGCAGTTCTTC. Its protein product is CASIESLGRESEQFF.

The V gene is TRBV29-1, the J gene TRBJ1-1, with 12 bases lining up with TRBD1. The CDR3 loop spans 14 amino acids. CDR1 is SQVTM, CDR2 ANQGSEA, per germline. The trim removed 7 bases at V and 1 base at J, leaving 4 bases unmatched. Here the CDR3 reads CSAPGQGANTEAFF. The CDR3 region has the DNA TGCAGCGCTCCGGGACAGGGGGCGAACACTGAAGCTTTCTTT.

The CDR3 region has the DNA TGTGCCAGCAGCCCGGGCGGGATCTCCTACGAGCAGTACTTC. The encoded protein is CASSPGGISYEQYF. This chain joins TRBV7-2 and TRBJ2-7; tentative D call: TRBD2 (6 bases). Germline V CDR1 and CDR2: SGHTA, FQGNSA. The CDR3 is made up of 14 amino acids. V lost 5 bases and J 0 bases, leaving 11 bases between the germline ends.

The chain has TRBV5-6 and TRBJ2-7; TRBD2 aligns across 11 bases. V lost 4 bases and J lost 4; bases outside the gene matches: 7. The CDR3 spans 15 residues. CDR1 and CDR2 from the germline V gene are SGHDT and YYEEEE. The CDR3 spells CASSPGVAGGYEQYF. The CDR3 region has the DNA TGTGCCAGCAGCCCGGGGGTAGCGGGGGGGTACGAGCAGTACTTC. The full variable domain, in which reference TRBV5-6 and TRBJ2-7 provide the parts outside the CDR3, is DAGVTQSPTHLIKTRGQQVTLRCSPKSGHDTVSWYQQALGQGPQFIFQYYEEEERQRGNFPDRFSGHQFPNYSSELNVNALLLGDSALYLCASSPGVAGGYEQYFGPGTRLTVT.

The rearrangement uses TRBV9 and TRBJ1-5; weak D call: TRBD1 (6 bases). Between the trimmed V and J ends, which lost 2 bases and 1 base, there was a span of 10 bases. The germline V gene encodes CDR1 SGDLS and CDR2 YYNGEE. The CDR3 consists of 15 residues. The CDR3 region has the DNA TGTGCCAGCAGCGTTACAGGGTTGAGCAATCAGCCCCAGCATTTT. Translating gives CASSVTGLSNQPQHF.

CDR3 loop: CASSQPGKGETEAFF. DNA for the CDR3: TGTGCCAGCAGCCAACCGGGCAAGGGGGAGACTGAAGCTTTCTTT. The chain has TRBV4-2 and TRBJ1-1; tentative D call: TRBD1 (6 bases). Germline V gene lookup returns CDR1 LGHNA and CDR2 YNFKEQ. There are 15 residues in the CDR3. Trimming took off 2 bases at V and 5 bases at J, with 15 bases between the two ends.

The DNA of the CDR3 is TGCGCCAGCCGCCCTCCCGCAGGGGCCGGGGAGCTGTTTTTT. As protein: CASRPPAGAGELFF. The chain recombines TRBV5-1 with TRBJ2-2; a weak D match, TRBD1 (6 bases). V was cut by 7 bases and J by 6 bases, with 16 bases left in between. Germline V gene data show CDR1 as SGHRS and CDR2 as YFSETQ. The CDR3 extends over 14 amino acids. Using reference TRBV5-1 and TRBJ2-2 for the parts outside the CDR3, the full variable domain is KAGVTQTPRYLIKTRGQQVTLSCSPISGHRSVSWYQQTPGQGLQFLFEYFSETQRNKGNFPGRFSGRQFSNSRSEMNVSTLELGDSALYLCASRPPAGAGELFFGEGSRLTVL.

V and J are TRBV4-2 and TRBJ2-7; 11 bases are shared with TRBD2. This CDR3 region has 18 residues. The V and J ends lost 3 bases and 2 bases, in that order; junction bases with no gene match: 12. Germline values: CDR1 LGHNA, CDR2 YNFKEQ. The CDR3 DNA reads as TGTGCCAGCAGCCACGAACTAGCGGGAGCATCCTTGCCCTACGAGCAGTACTTC. Protein product: CASSHELAGASLPYEQYF.

This sequence joins TRBV4-2 and TRBJ2-7; 7 nucleotides line up with TRBD2. Germline V gives CDR1 LGHNA, CDR2 YNFKEQ. The CDR3 is 15 amino acids. With V trimmed by 1 base and J by 0 bases, 3 bases remained unmatched. The CDR3 region is CASSQGRDYSYEQYF. CDR3 DNA: TGTGCCAGCAGCCAAGGAAGGGACTACTCCTACGAGCAGTACTTC.

This clone has a handful of counts. Within the sample, other DNA sequences also encode this same CDR3. This sequence joins TRBV19 and TRBJ1-1, with 7 bases fitting TRBD1. This CDR3 contains 14 residues. V gave up 3 bases and J gave up 0 bases; unmatched junction bases: 1. Germline values: CDR1 LNHDA, CDR2 SQIVND (reference sequence). In DNA, the CDR3 is TGTGCCAGTAGTATTGGGACAGTGAACACTGAAGCTTTCTTT. It specifies CASSIGTVNTEAFF.

The V call is TRBV9, the J call TRBJ2-7; perhaps TRBD2 as D (5 bases). Trimming shortened V by 4 bases and J by 3 bases, and 14 bases separated the two germline ends. The germline gives CDR1 SGDLS, CDR2 YYNGEE. This CDR3 region has 14 residues. The CDR3 nucleotides read TGTGCCAGCAGCCGTGGACTCGAGGGCTACGAGCAGTACTTC. The encoded protein is CASSRGLEGYEQYF. The variable domain in full, completed from reference TRBV9 and TRBJ2-7, reads DSGVTQTPKHLITATGQRVTLRCSPRSGDLSVYWYQQSLDQGLQFLIQYYNGEERAKGNILERFSAQQFPDLHSELNLSSLELGDSALYFCASSRGLEGYEQYFGPGTRLTVT.

This clone was observed a few times. J is TRBJ2-3 and V is TRBV2, with 9 bases lining up with TRBD2. The V gene's germline CDR1 is SNHLY and CDR2 FYNNEI. There are 14 residues in the CDR3. Trimming cost V 7 bases and J 2 bases; bases outside gene matches: 4. The CDR3 spells CASMASGATDTQYF. The CDR3 bases are TGTGCCAGCATGGCTAGCGGGGCCACAGATACGCAGTATTTT.

The chain carries TRBV7-3 and TRBJ2-7, with 7 bases lining up with TRBD2. The germline CDR1 and CDR2 sequences are SGHTA and FQGTGA. J was trimmed by 1 base and V by 7 bases; bases with no gene match: 4. The CDR3 covers 13 residues. The CDR3 loop is CASNWEGSYEQYF. DNA for the CDR3: TGTGCCAGCAATTGGGAGGGGTCCTACGAGCAGTACTTC.

The V call is TRBV2, the J call TRBJ2-5; the match to TRBD1 covers 10 bases. This CDR3 spans 15 amino acids. The germline V gene has CDR1 SNHLY and CDR2 FYNNEI. The V gene end was trimmed by 4 bases and the J gene end by 2 bases; junction bases not matched to a gene: 4. CDR3 region: CASSGDRGGQETQYF. CDR3 coding DNA: TGTGCCAGCAGTGGGGACAGGGGTGGTCAAGAGACCCAGTACTTC.

J is TRBJ2-1 and V is TRBV13; 10 nucleotides line up with TRBD1. The CDR3 extends over 16 amino acids. Unmatched junction bases numbered 12, after V lost 5 bases and J lost 8 bases. Germline V gene data show CDR1 as PRHDT and CDR2 as FYEKMQ (reference sequence). CDR3 in amino acids: CASSQTPDRGRHEQFF. CDR3 sequence (DNA): TGTGCCAGCAGCCAAACTCCGGACAGGGGGAGGCATGAGCAGTTCTTC.

CDR3 nucleotide sequence: TGTGCCAGCACCAGTGGGACAGGGCTCACCGGGGAGCTGTTTTTT. Its translation: CASTSGTGLTGELFF. J is TRBJ2-2 and V is TRBV6-5; 9 positions agree with TRBD1. Germline V gives CDR1 MNHEY, CDR2 SVGAGI. V was pared by 7 bases and J by 4 bases, with 7 bases of the junction left unmatched. CDR3 length: 15 amino acids.

The CDR3 loop reads CASSLGGGYEQYF. CDR3 nucleotides: TGTGCCAGCAGCTTAGGGGGGGGGTACGAGCAGTACTTC. This sequence joins TRBV7-6 and TRBJ2-7; 7 bases agree with TRBD2. This CDR3 spans 13 amino acids. Germline values: CDR1 SGHVS, CDR2 FNYEAQ. Trimming cost V 1 base and J 4 bases; bases outside gene matches: 1.

V is TRBV7-8 and J is TRBJ1-5; 7 bases agree with TRBD1. With 2 bases clipped from V and 4 bases from J, the junction kept 8 bases outside the gene matches. This CDR3 has 16 residues. CDR1 is SGHVS and CDR2 is FQNEAQ in the germline V gene. Written as DNA, the CDR3 is TGTGCCAGCAGCTTATTGGTTGGACAGGAGAATCAGCCCCAGCATTTT. Translating gives CASSLLVGQENQPQHF.

This clone was detected only a few times. The rearrangement uses TRBV5-8 and TRBJ1-5; weak D call: TRBD1 (5 bases). Deletions cut 0 bases from V and 0 bases from J, with 13 bases between. In germline, CDR1 is SGHTS, CDR2 YDEGEE. There are 17 residues in the CDR3. CDR3 region: CASSLEKGLNSNQPQHF. DNA for the CDR3: TGTGCCAGCAGCTTGGAGAAGGGGCTCAATAGCAATCAGCCCCAGCATTTT.

J is TRBJ1-1 and V is TRBV10-3; TRBD1 matches at 7 bases. Germline V gene sequence: CDR1 ENHRY, CDR2 SYGVKD. J gave up 0 bases and V 8 bases, and 6 bases lay outside the gene matches. This CDR3 has 14 residues. This CDR3 reads CAISRGPMNTEAFF. DNA of the CDR3: TGTGCCATCTCTAGGGGGCCCATGAACACTGAAGCTTTCTTT.

The chain links TRBV7-9 to TRBJ1-1, with D possibly matching TRBD1 (5 bases). Trimming took off 8 bases at V and 0 bases at J, with 10 bases between the two ends. Germline CDR1 SEHNR, CDR2 FQNEAQ (reference sequence). The CDR3 has 13 residues. This chain's CDR3 is CASRQILNTEAFF. CDR3 coding DNA: TGTGCCAGCCGACAGATTTTGAACACTGAAGCTTTCTTT.

The chain links TRBV28 to TRBJ1-2, with a tentative D call TRBD1 (5 bases). The length of the CDR3 is 13 residues. Germline lookup yields CDR1 MDHEN and CDR2 SYDVKM. V gave up 7 bases and J gave up 3 bases, with 12 bases separating them. CDR3 sequence reads: CASTGGNYYGYTF. The CDR3 bases are TGTGCCAGCACGGGGGGGAACTACTATGGCTACACCTTC.

The chain employs TRBV21-1 and TRBJ2-7; TRBD1 was called by the table and not checked on the DNA. TRBV21-1 is deemed a pseudogene. The CDR3 covers 14 residues. The CDR3 protein is CASSKGDRSYEQYF. The CDR3 DNA follows: TGTGCCAGCAGCAAGGGGGACAGGTCCTACGAGCAGTACTTC.

This clone was recorded a few times. CDR3 DNA: TGTGCCAGCCCCCCACCGGGACTAGCGGTACAGGGGACCCAGTACTTC. The encoded protein is CASPPPGLAVQGTQYF. The chain joins TRBV28 to TRBJ2-5; 11 positions agree with TRBD2. The V gene end was trimmed by 8 bases and the J gene end by 7 bases; junction bases not matched to a gene: 15. This CDR3 contains 16 residues. Germline V CDR1 and CDR2: MDHEN, SYDVKM.

The genes are TRBV13 and TRBJ1-6; 8 bases fit TRBD1. Trimming at V came to 5 bases and at J to 6 bases, leaving 9 bases not matched to a gene. CDR3 length: 16 amino acids. Germline assignment: CDR1 PRHDT and CDR2 FYEKMQ (reference sequence). The CDR3 nucleotides are TGTGCCAGCAGCCCTTCGGGACAGGCGCTTAATTCACCCCTCCACTTT. This codes for CASSPSGQALNSPLHF.